This T cell receptor (beta chain) was found in a study of monozygotic twins with inflammatory bowel disease. Study-level findings and limits: Differing T cell subtypes remained indistinguishable. Patient-specific immunosuppressive treatments may have made repertoires more variable.

Remarks on this clonotype: What it binds is unknown.

Germline CDR1 reads MRHNA; CDR2 reads SNTAGT. There are 17 residues in the CDR3. Through template switching, UMIs that included a 6-nucleotide sample barcode were added. TCRdb derives one entry per CDR3 protein from the 5' RACE reads, leaving out DNA. This sample's table has approximately 400,000 distinct CDR3 sequences. V and J are TRBV6-4 and TRBJ1-1. The sample was blood. The sequence was collected from a human donor with ulcerative colitis or Crohn's disease, or a healthy co-twin of an affected twin (not recorded which). CDR3 amino acids: CASSPFQSPGVGAEAFF.